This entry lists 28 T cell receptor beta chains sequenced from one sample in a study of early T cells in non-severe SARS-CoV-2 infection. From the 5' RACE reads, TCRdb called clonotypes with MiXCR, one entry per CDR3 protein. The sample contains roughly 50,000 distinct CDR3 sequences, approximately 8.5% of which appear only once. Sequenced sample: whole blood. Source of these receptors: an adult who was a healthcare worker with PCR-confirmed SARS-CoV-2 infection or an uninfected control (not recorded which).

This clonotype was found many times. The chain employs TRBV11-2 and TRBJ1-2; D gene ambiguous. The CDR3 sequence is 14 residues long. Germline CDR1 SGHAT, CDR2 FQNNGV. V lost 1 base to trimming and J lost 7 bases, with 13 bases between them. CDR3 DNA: TGTGCCAGCAGCTTAGGAGGGTTTCTCGGTGGCTACACCTTC. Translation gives CASSLGGFLGGYTF.

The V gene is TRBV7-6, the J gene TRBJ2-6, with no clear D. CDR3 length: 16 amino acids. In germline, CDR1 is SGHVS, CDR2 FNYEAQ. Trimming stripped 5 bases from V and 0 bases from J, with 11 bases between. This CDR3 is CASSLNSDSGANVLTF. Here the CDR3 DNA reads TGTGCCAGCAGCCTCAATTCCGACTCTGGGGCCAACGTCCTGACTTTC. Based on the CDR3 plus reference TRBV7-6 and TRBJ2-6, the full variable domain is GAGVSQSPRYKVTKRGQDVALRCDPISGHVSLYWYRQALGQGPEFLTYFNYEAQQDKSGLPNDRFSAERPEGSISTLTIQRTEQRDSAMYRCASSLNSDSGANVLTFGAGSRLTVL.

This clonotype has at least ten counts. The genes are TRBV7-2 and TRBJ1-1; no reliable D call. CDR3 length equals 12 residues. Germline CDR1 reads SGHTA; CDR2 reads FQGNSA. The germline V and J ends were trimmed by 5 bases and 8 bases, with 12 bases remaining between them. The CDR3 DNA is TGTGCCAGCAGCCGGACCGCCACAGAAGCTTTCTTT. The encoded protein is CASSRTATEAFF.

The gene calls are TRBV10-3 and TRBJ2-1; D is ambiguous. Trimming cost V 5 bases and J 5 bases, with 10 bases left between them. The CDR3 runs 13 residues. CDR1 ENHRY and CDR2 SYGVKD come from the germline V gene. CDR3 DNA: TGTGCCATCAGTTGGACGGAAGACAATGAGCAGTTCTTC. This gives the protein CAISWTEDNEQFF.

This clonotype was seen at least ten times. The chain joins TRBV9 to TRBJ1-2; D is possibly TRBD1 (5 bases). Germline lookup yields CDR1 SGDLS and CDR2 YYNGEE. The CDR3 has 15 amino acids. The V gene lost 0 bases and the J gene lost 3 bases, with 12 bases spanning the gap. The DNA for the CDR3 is TGTGCCAGCAGCGTAGAAGACAGATCTGACTATGGCTACACCTTC. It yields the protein CASSVEDRSDYGYTF.

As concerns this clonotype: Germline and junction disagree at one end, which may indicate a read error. CDR3 loop: CAGSPRGGEQYF. Written as DNA, the CDR3 is TGTGCCGGCAGCCCCAGGGGAGGCGAGCAGTACTTC. V and J are TRBV7-9 and TRBJ2-7, with D perhaps assigned TRBD1 or TRBD2 (6 bases each). CDR1 and CDR2 from the germline V gene are SEHNR and FQNEAQ (reference sequence). This CDR3 is built from 12 residues.

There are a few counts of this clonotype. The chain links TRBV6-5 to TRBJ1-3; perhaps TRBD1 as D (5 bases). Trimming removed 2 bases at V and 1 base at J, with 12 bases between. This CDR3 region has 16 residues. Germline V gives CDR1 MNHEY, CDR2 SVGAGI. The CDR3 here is CASSYTRGSSGNTIYF. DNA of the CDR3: TGTGCCAGCAGTTACACCCGGGGCAGTTCTGGAAACACCATATATTTT.

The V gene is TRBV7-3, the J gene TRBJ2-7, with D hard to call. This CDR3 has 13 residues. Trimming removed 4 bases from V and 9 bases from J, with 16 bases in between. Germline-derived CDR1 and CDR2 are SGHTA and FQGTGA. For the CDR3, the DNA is TGTGCCAGCAGCTCAGCTCCTTTTCGTGCGCAGTACTTC. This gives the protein CASSSAPFRAQYF.

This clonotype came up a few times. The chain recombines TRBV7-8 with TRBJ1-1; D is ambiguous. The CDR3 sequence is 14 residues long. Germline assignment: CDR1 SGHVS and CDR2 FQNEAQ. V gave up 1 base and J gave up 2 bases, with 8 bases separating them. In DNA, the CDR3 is TGTGCCAGCAGCTTAGGAGGGTATAACACTGAAGCTTTCTTT. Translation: CASSLGGYNTEAFF.

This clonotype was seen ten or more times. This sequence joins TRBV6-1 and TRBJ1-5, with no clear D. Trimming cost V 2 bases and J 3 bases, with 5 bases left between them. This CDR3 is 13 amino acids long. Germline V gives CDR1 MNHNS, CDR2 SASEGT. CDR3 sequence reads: CASSESYNQPQHF. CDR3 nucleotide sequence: TGTGCCAGCAGTGAAAGTTACAATCAGCCCCAGCATTTT.

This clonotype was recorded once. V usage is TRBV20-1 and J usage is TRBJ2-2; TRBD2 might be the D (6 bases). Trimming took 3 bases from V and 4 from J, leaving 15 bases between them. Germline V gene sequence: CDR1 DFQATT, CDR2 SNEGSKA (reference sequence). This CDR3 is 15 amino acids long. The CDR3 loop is CSARSGGKVTGELFF. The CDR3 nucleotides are TGCAGTGCTAGGAGTGGCGGGAAGGTCACCGGGGAGCTGTTTTTT.

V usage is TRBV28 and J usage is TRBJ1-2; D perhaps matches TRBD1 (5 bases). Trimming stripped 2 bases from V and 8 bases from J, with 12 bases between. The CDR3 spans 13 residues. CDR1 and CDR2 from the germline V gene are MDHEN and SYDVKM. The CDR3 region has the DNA TGTGCCAGCAGTTTACAGTCAGGGAGAGGCTACACCTTC. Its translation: CASSLQSGRGYTF.

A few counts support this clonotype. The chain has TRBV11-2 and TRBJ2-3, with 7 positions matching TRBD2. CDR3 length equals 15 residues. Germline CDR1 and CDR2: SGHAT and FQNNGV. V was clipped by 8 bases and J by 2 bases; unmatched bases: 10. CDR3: CASLREGKTTDTQYF. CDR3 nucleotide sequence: TGTGCCAGCCTGAGGGAGGGAAAGACCACAGATACGCAGTATTTT.

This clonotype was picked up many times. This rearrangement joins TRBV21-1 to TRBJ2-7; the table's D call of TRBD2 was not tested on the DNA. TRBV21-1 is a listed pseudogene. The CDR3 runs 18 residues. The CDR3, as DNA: TGTGCCAGCAGCTCTCCCATTTCCAGACCGATACCTCGCTACGAGCAGTACTTC. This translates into CASSSPISRPIPRYEQYF.

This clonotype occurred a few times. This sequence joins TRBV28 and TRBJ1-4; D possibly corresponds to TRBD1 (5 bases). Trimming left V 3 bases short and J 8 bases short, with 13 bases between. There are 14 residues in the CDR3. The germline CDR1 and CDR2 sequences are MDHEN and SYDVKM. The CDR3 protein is CASSLRGLAEKLFF. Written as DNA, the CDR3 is TGTGCCAGCAGTTTGAGGGGTTTGGCGGAAAAACTGTTTTTT.

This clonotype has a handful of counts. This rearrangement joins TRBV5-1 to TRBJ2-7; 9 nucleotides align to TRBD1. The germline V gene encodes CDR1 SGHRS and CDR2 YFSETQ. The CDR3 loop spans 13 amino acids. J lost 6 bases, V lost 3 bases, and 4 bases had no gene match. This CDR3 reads CASSYGQGSEQYF. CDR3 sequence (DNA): TGCGCCAGCAGCTACGGACAGGGGAGCGAGCAGTACTTC.

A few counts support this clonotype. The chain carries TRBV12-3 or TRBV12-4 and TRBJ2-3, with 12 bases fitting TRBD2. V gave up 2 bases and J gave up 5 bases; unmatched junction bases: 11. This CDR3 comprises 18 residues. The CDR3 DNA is TGTGCCAGCAGTTTATTTATGCTAGCGGGAGGGCCGAGAGATACGCAGTATTTT. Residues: CASSLFMLAGGPRDTQYF.

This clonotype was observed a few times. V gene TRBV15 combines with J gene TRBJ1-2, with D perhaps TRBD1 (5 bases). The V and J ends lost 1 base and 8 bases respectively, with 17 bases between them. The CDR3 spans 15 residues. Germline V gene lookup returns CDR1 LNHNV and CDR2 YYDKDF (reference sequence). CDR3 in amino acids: CATSRGGTLPKGYTF. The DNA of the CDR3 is TGTGCCACCAGCAGAGGGGGGACCCTCCCAAAAGGCTACACCTTC.

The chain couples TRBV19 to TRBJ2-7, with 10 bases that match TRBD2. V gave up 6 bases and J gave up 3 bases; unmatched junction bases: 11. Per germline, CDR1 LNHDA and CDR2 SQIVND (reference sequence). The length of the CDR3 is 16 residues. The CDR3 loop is CASSPRLGLANYEQYF. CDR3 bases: TGTGCCAGTAGCCCTCGGCTGGGACTAGCGAACTACGAGCAGTACTTC.

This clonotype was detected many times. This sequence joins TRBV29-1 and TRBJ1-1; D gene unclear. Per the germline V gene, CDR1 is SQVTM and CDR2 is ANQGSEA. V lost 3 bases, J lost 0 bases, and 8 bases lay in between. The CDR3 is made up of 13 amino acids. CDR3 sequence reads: CSVDSTMNTEAFF. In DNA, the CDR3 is TGCAGCGTTGACTCCACGATGAACACTGAAGCTTTCTTT. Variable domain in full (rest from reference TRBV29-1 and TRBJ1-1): SAVISQKPSRDICQRGTSLTIQCQVDSQVTMMFWYRQQPGQSLTLIATANQGSEATYESGFVIDKFPISRPNLTFSTLTVSNMSPEDSSIYLCSVDSTMNTEAFFGQGTRLTVV.

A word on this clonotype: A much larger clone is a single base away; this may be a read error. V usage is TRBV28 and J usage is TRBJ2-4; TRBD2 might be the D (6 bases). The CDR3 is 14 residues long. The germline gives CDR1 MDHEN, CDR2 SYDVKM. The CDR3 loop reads CVSTGVMAKNIQYF. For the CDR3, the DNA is TGTGTCAGCACGGGAGTAATGGCAAAAAACATTCAGTACTTC.

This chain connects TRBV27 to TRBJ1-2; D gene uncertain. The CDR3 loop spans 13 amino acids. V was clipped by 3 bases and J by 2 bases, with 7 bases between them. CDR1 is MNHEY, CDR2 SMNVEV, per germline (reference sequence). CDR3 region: CASSFRQNYGYTF. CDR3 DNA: TGTGCCAGCAGTTTTAGGCAGAACTATGGCTACACCTTC.

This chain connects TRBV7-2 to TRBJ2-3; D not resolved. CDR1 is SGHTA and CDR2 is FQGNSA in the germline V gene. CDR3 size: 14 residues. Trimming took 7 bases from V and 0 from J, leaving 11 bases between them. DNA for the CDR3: TGTGCCAGCACGTCTCCCACTAGCACAGATACGCAGTATTTT. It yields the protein CASTSPTSTDTQYF.

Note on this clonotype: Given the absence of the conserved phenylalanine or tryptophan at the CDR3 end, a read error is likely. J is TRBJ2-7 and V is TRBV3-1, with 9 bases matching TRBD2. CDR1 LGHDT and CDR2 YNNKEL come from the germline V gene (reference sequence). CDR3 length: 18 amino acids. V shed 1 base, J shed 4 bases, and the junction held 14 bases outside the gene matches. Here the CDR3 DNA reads TGTGCCAGCAGCCAAGCCACTGCAGGGCGGGAGGGCCGGTACGAGCAGTACTTA. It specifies CASSQATAGREGRYEQYL.

CDR3 amino acids: CASSAQTGRKPYEQYF. CDR3 sequence (DNA): TGTGCCAGCAGTGCCCAGACAGGGAGAAAACCCTACGAGCAGTACTTC. The V call is TRBV25-1, the J call TRBJ2-7, with TRBD1 identical over 7 bases. The CDR3 runs to 16 residues. J gave up 2 bases and V 4 bases, and 11 bases lay outside the gene matches. Looked up from germline, CDR1 is MGHDK and CDR2 is SYGVNS.

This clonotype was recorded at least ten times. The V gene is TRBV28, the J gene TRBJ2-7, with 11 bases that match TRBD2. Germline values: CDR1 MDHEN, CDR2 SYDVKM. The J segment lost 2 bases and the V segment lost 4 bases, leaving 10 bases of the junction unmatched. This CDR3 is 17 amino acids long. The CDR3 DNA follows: TGTGCCAGCAGTTCCATTATGTCTAGCGGGAGGCCCTACGAGCAGTACTTC. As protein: CASSSIMSSGRPYEQYF.

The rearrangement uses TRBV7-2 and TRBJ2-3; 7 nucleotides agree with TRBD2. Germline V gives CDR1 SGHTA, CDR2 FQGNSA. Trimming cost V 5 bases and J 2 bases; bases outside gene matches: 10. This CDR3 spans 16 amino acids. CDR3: CASSNRGAGATDTQYF. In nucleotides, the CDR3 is TGTGCCAGCAGCAATAGGGGCGCGGGAGCCACAGATACGCAGTATTTT.

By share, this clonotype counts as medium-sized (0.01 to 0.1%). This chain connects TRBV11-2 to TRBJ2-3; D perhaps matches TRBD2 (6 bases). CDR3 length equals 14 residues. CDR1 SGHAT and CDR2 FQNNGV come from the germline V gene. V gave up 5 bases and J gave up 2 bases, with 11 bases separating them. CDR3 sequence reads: CASSLEGLTDTQYF. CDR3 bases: TGTGCCAGCAGCCTGGAGGGCCTCACAGATACGCAGTATTTT.